This T cell receptor beta chain was sequenced in a study of T cell repertoires in cytomegalovirus infection. At the level of the study: Both CMV infection and a matching HLA type were indicated by public TCR beta signatures.

TCRdb re-called the reads with MiXCR, one entry per CDR3 protein. The sample records over 300,000 distinct CDR3 sequences, around a tenth being singletons. Germline V gene data show CDR1 as SGHDN and CDR2 as FVKESK. The germline V and J ends were trimmed by 1 base and 3 bases, with 6 bases remaining between them. The length of the CDR3 is 13 residues. Regarding this clonotype: Its specificity is not known.

Broader study findings: HLA-C-restricted CMV-specific TCR beta clonotypes prevailed in the ex vivo response. Summed frequency of shared TCR beta families picked out CMV carriers who also had the relevant HLA.

The material sequenced was PBMCs. V gene TRBV14 combines with J gene TRBJ1-2; D not certain. This TCR was sampled from a human donor in good health (CMV status not recorded). Some clones in this sample may be carry-over from other donors' samples. CDR3 nucleotide sequence: TGTGCCAGCAGCCAAGCGTGGCACTATGGCTACACCTTC. Its translation: CASSQAWHYGYTF.